These 14 T cell receptor beta chains originate from one sample sequenced in a study of identical twins. TCRdb called the 5' RACE reads again in MiXCR, with one record for every CDR3 protein. Altogether 550,000 to 700,000 distinct CDR3 sequences are present, around 21% being singletons, with the ten largest covering 4% to 5.5%. The same data also went into a second study, on T cells expressing NK-cell markers.

Sequencing was done on a sample of PBMCs. Receptors were obtained from a woman aged 18-35 years in good health.

This sequence joins TRBV5-1 and TRBJ2-7; D gene ambiguous. Germline values: CDR1 SGHRS, CDR2 YFSETQ. V lost 5 bases to trimming and J lost 3 bases, with 12 bases between them. The CDR3 length is 13 residues. The DNA of the CDR3 is TGCGCCAGCAGTATAAGAACCGACTACGAGCAGTACTTC. It specifies CASSIRTDYEQYF. Together with reference TRBV5-1 and TRBJ2-7, the CDR3 gives the full variable domain: KAGVTQTPRYLIKTRGQQVTLSCSPISGHRSVSWYQQTPGQGLQFLFEYFSETQRNKGNFPGRFSGRQFSNSRSEMNVSTLELGDSALYLCASSIRTDYEQYFGPGTRLTVT.

The chain links TRBV9 to TRBJ2-7; TRBD2 is a possible D gene (5 bases). Germline V gives CDR1 SGDLS, CDR2 YYNGEE. This CDR3 contains 14 residues. The V end lost 4 bases, the J end lost 6 bases, and 17 bases lay between the germline ends. The CDR3 spells CASSPDTGYLEQYF. CDR3 nucleotides: TGTGCCAGCAGCCCCGATACGGGGTATCTCGAGCAGTACTTC.

The table lists this clonotype with a few counts. The chain employs TRBV20-1 and TRBJ2-5, with 7 bases identical to TRBD2. CDR1 and CDR2 from the germline V gene are DFQATT and SNEGSKA (reference sequence). The trim removed 3 bases at V and 2 bases at J, leaving 6 bases unmatched. The CDR3 contains 14 residues. In DNA, the CDR3 is TGCAGTGCTAGTGGAGCGGGACTACAAGAGACCCAGTACTTC. Amino acids: CSASGAGLQETQYF.

The chain combines TRBV20-1 with TRBJ2-1; D gene unclear. CDR1 and CDR2 from the germline V gene are DFQATT and SNEGSKA (reference sequence). The CDR3 has 14 amino acids. V dropped 4 bases and J dropped 4 bases, with 14 bases sitting between them. DNA for the CDR3: TGCAGTGCTATAAGGCCGGCCATGTACAATGAGCAGTTCTTC. This codes for CSAIRPAMYNEQFF.

The rearrangement uses TRBV28 and TRBJ2-5; 12 bases align to TRBD2. The CDR3 length is 16 residues. The germline gives CDR1 MDHEN, CDR2 SYDVKM. The V gene end was trimmed by 2 bases and the J gene end by 2 bases; junction bases not matched to a gene: 3. CDR3 nucleotide sequence: TGTGCCAGCAGTTTAACGACTAGCGGGGGTCAAGAGACCCAGTACTTC. Translation gives CASSLTTSGGQETQYF.

This clonotype appeared a few times. The chain combines TRBV27 with TRBJ1-5, with 7 nucleotides matching TRBD1. The CDR3 totals 13 residues. The germline V gene has CDR1 MNHEY and CDR2 SMNVEV (reference sequence). V trimming: 6 bases; J trimming: 7 bases; junction bases outside the gene matches: 6. CDR3 amino acids: CASSWTGGQPQHF. The CDR3 DNA is TGTGCCAGCAGCTGGACAGGAGGACAGCCCCAGCATTTT.

This clonotype was seen a handful of times. This chain connects TRBV28 to TRBJ2-3; unclear D gene. V shed 7 bases and J shed 0 bases, with 17 bases lying between them. There are 16 residues in the CDR3. Looked up from germline, CDR1 is MDHEN and CDR2 is SYDVKM. The CDR3 region is CASNPPYIPSTDTQYF. DNA for the CDR3: TGTGCCAGCAACCCGCCTTACATTCCTAGCACAGATACGCAGTATTTT.

This clonotype was found a few times. The rearrangement uses TRBV11-2 and TRBJ2-7, with D possibly matching TRBD1 (6 bases). The CDR3 extends over 14 amino acids. Germline loops: CDR1 SGHAT, CDR2 FQNNGV. V dropped 6 bases and J dropped 3 bases, with 15 bases sitting between them. CDR3: CASSPKFRGYEQYF. The DNA of the CDR3 is TGTGCCAGCAGTCCTAAATTCAGGGGCTACGAGCAGTACTTC.

V gene TRBV5-1 combines with J gene TRBJ2-7; TRBD1 might be the D (6 bases). Germline-derived CDR1 and CDR2 are SGHRS and YFSETQ. The V and J ends lost 5 bases and 6 bases respectively, with 18 bases between them. The CDR3 is made up of 14 amino acids. The DNA for the CDR3 is TGCGCCAGCAGAACACAGGGCCCCTCGGGCGAGCAGTACTTC. It translates to CASRTQGPSGEQYF.

The table lists this clonotype with a few counts. V gene TRBV20-1 combines with J gene TRBJ2-7; 8 nucleotides align to TRBD1. The CDR3 has 12 residues. Germline V gene lookup returns CDR1 DFQATT and CDR2 SNEGSKA (reference sequence). V shed 6 bases, J shed 5 bases, and the junction held 6 bases outside the gene matches. The CDR3, as DNA: TGCAGTGCCGCCGGGACAGGACACGAGCAGTACTTC. It encodes CSAAGTGHEQYF.

The J gene is TRBJ1-3, the V gene TRBV9; no clear D. V was clipped by 0 bases and J by 4 bases, with 8 bases between them. Germline loops: CDR1 SGDLS, CDR2 YYNGEE. CDR3 length: 14 residues. In DNA, the CDR3 is TGTGCCAGCAGCGTAGACCCTGACGGAAACACCATATATTTT. Translated, it gives CASSVDPDGNTIYF.

The chain is built from TRBV9 and TRBJ2-3; tentative D call: TRBD1 (6 bases). This CDR3 spans 16 amino acids. Germline V CDR1 and CDR2: SGDLS, YYNGEE. Trimming removed 3 bases at V and 2 bases at J, with 16 bases between. CDR3 nucleotides: TGTGCCAGCAGCGCGACAGGAGCACGGCTCACAGATACGCAGTATTTT. Its translation: CASSATGARLTDTQYF. Based on the CDR3 plus reference TRBV9 and TRBJ2-3, the full variable domain is DSGVTQTPKHLITATGQRVTLRCSPRSGDLSVYWYQQSLDQGLQFLIQYYNGEERAKGNILERFSAQQFPDLHSELNLSSLELGDSALYFCASSATGARLTDTQYFGPGTRLTVL.

Only a few counts were recorded for this clonotype. The chain employs TRBV7-2 and TRBJ2-7; TRBD2 aligns across 9 bases. Per the germline V gene, CDR1 is SGHTA and CDR2 is FQGNSA. This CDR3 comprises 15 residues. The ends lost 4 bases at V and 3 bases at J; junction bases unmatched: 7. The CDR3 region is CASSSSSGKGYEQYF. The CDR3 bases are TGTGCCAGCAGCTCATCTAGCGGGAAGGGCTACGAGCAGTACTTC. Drawing the rest from reference TRBV7-2 and TRBJ2-7, the complete variable domain is GAGVSQSPSNKVTEKGKDVELRCDPISGHTALYWYRQSLGQGLEFLIYFQGNSAPDKSGLPSDRFSAERTGGSVSTLTIQRTQQEDSAVYLCASSSSSGKGYEQYFGPGTRLTVT.

This clonotype was observed a handful of times. V and J are TRBV20-1 and TRBJ2-5; 8 nucleotides line up with TRBD2. Germline lookup yields CDR1 DFQATT and CDR2 SNEGSKA (reference sequence). Trimming took 6 bases from V and 5 from J; bases not matched to a gene: 11. The CDR3 is 14 residues long. The CDR3, as DNA: TGCAGTGCCATCCTTTATCGGGAGGGGGAGACCCAGTACTTC. Translated, it gives CSAILYREGETQYF.